The rows below give T cell receptor beta chains drawn from one sample of a study of Ad26.COV2.S vaccination and SARS-CoV-2 variants. The data were produced by immunoSEQ multiplex PCR, yet TCRdb's version contains in-frame clones alone and is incomplete. Of roughly 700,000 clones detected, about 89% appear once; the ten largest clones hold about 1.5%. This sample comprised peripheral blood, obtained in a trial of Ad26.COV2.S vaccine versus placebo. Every receptor here comes from a person between 18 and 65 years old who received the Ad26.COV2.S COVID-19 vaccine or a placebo. Each CDR3 is given with its conserved first and last residue. The D gene is left open where the match is weak. Expanded clones are given a class, and other clones once, few, many or no size at all.

DNA: TGTGCCAGTAGTATAGTTTTGACAGCCAGCTCCTACGAGCAGTACTTC
CDR3: CASSIVLTASSYEQYF
J: TRBJ2-7
D: .
V: TRBV19
size: .

DNA: TGTGCCAGCAGTTACTTCCGGACAGTTGTGAACACTGAAGCTTTCTTT
CDR3: CASSYFRTVVNTEAFF
J: TRBJ1-1
D: .
V: TRBV6-5
size: few

DNA: TGTGCCAGCAGCCAGATGGCGACAGGTTACAGTAGTGAGCAGTTCTTC
CDR3: CASSQMATGYSSEQFF
J: TRBJ2-1
D: .
V: TRBV4-2
size: .

DNA: TGTGCCAGCAGTTACCAGGGATACGGCTACACCTTC
CDR3: CASSYQGYGYTF
J: TRBJ1-2
D: .
V: TRBV6-5
size: .

DNA: TGTGCCAGCAGCTTGAGTATGGGGAACAATCAGCCCCAGCATTTT
CDR3: CASSLSMGNNQPQHF
J: TRBJ1-5
D: .
V: TRBV11-2
size: .

DNA: TGCAGCGTTGACACGTACGGGGGGCGGAACGAGCAGTACTTC
CDR3: CSVDTYGGRNEQYF
J: TRBJ2-7
D: .
V: TRBV29-1
size: .

DNA: TGTGCCAGCAGCCCACTTGGGGCGTCGGGAGAGACCCAGTACTTC
CDR3: CASSPLGASGETQYF
J: TRBJ2-5
D: .
V: TRBV7-3
size: .

DNA: TGTGCCAGCAGTCCGGCAACAGGGTTAGCCTACGAGCAGTACTTC
CDR3: CASSPATGLAYEQYF
J: TRBJ2-7
D: .
V: TRBV6-6
size: .

DNA: TGTGCCAGCAGCCGCAGGGCCGGCGGGACAGGGACCCAAGAGACCCAGTACTTC
CDR3: CASSRRAGGTGTQETQYF
J: TRBJ2-5
D: TRBD1
V: TRBV7-9
size: .

DNA: TGTGCCAGCAGCTTATTTCAGATCGGCTATGGCTACACCTTC
CDR3: CASSLFQIGYGYTF
J: TRBJ1-2
D: .
V: TRBV7-9
size: .

DNA: TGTGCCACGGGACACCCAGCCTACGAGCAGTACTTC
CDR3: CATGHPAYEQYF
J: TRBJ2-7
D: .
V: TRBV6-6
size: .

DNA: TGTGCCTGGAGTGCCACCACACCTACCTACGAGCAGTACTTC
CDR3: CAWSATTPTYEQYF
J: TRBJ2-7
D: .
V: TRBV30
size: .

DNA: TGTGCCAGCAGCTTTTCGGGCAGGGGGGATCAGCCCCAGCATTTT
CDR3: CASSFSGRGDQPQHF
J: TRBJ1-5
D: TRBD1
V: TRBV11-2
size: few

DNA: TGTGCCAGCAGGGACTACGATGCTCGGGAGCAGTACTTC
CDR3: CASRDYDAREQYF
J: TRBJ2-7
D: .
V: TRBV6-5
size: .

DNA: TGTGCCAGCTCACCTGGGGCCATGAACACTGAAGCTTTCTTT
CDR3: CASSPGAMNTEAFF
J: TRBJ1-1
D: .
V: TRBV18
size: .

DNA: TGTGCCAGCAGTGAATCTGTTCCAGGGAGGGTTGGGGGGAATGAGCAGTTCTTC
CDR3: CASSESVPGRVGGNEQFF
J: TRBJ2-1
D: TRBD2
V: TRBV2
size: .

DNA: TGTGCCAGCAGCTTAGCGGGCTTGACCTACGAGCAGTACTTC
CDR3: CASSLAGLTYEQYF
J: TRBJ2-7
D: .
V: TRBV7-9
size: .

DNA: TGCAGCGTAGGTAGCTCAGGGGCCTCAGCTAACTATGGCTACACCTTC
CDR3: CSVGSSGASANYGYTF
J: TRBJ1-2
D: .
V: TRBV29-1
size: .

DNA: TGTGCCAGCAGCCACGTCGGCGGCAGGAGGAACACTGAAGCTTTCTTT
CDR3: CASSHVGGRRNTEAFF
J: TRBJ1-1
D: .
V: TRBV3-1/TRBV3-2
size: .

DNA: TGTGCCAGTTCGAAGACAGGGCCACGGCGTGAAGCTTTCTTT
CDR3: CASSKTGPRREAFF
J: TRBJ1-1
D: TRBD1
V: TRBV19
size: .

DNA: TGTGCCAGCAGCCTCTCCTGGGATCCAGCTAACTATGGCTACACCTTC
CDR3: CASSLSWDPANYGYTF
J: TRBJ1-2
D: .
V: TRBV7-9
size: once

DNA: TGTGCCAGCAGCCACAGCTTAGCCAAAAACATTCAGTACTTC
CDR3: CASSHSLAKNIQYF
J: TRBJ2-4
D: .
V: TRBV14
size: .

DNA: TGTGCCTGGAGTGGGGTGTGGGGTTCCTACGAGCAGTACTTC
CDR3: CAWSGVWGSYEQYF
J: TRBJ2-7
D: .
V: TRBV30
size: .

DNA: TGTGCCAGCAGCCAACAGGACGGAGTCTACGAGCAGTACTTC
CDR3: CASSQQDGVYEQYF
J: TRBJ2-7
D: .
V: TRBV3-1/TRBV3-2
size: once

DNA: TGCGCCAGCAGAGTAACAGGGGAGAGTGGAAACACCATATATTTT
CDR3: CASRVTGESGNTIYF
J: TRBJ1-3
D: TRBD1
V: TRBV5-1
size: few

DNA: TGTGCCAGCAGTCCCTCCGGAGACGAGCAGTACTTC
CDR3: CASSPSGDEQYF
J: TRBJ2-7
D: .
V: TRBV7-9
size: .

DNA: TGTGCCAGCAGCCAAGAACTGGGGCGCTTCTACGAGCAGTACTTC
CDR3: CASSQELGRFYEQYF
J: TRBJ2-7
D: .
V: TRBV3-1/TRBV3-2
size: once

DNA: TGTGCCAGCAGTTACTTTGTTAACAGCAACACTGAAGCTTTCTTT
CDR3: CASSYFVNSNTEAFF
J: TRBJ1-1
D: .
V: TRBV6-5
size: .

DNA: TGTGCCAGCAGCTTAGTACATTTTGATGAGCAGTTCTTC
CDR3: CASSLVHFDEQFF
J: TRBJ2-1
D: .
V: TRBV7-2
size: once

DNA: TGTGCCAGCAGCTCAGACACAGGGCGCAATCAGCCCCAGCATTTT
CDR3: CASSSDTGRNQPQHF
J: TRBJ1-5
D: .
V: TRBV7-8
size: once

DNA: TGTGCCAGCAGCCCGCTGGAGTCGGCTAATGAAAAACTGTTTTTT
CDR3: CASSPLESANEKLFF
J: TRBJ1-4
D: .
V: TRBV5-5
size: .

DNA: TGCGCCAGCAGCTTCGGTCCCCGGGGGGACGGCTCCTACGAGCAGTACTTC
CDR3: CASSFGPRGDGSYEQYF
J: TRBJ2-7
D: TRBD2
V: TRBV5-1
size: .

DNA: TGTGCCAGCAGCTTAGACCAGGGTATAGGTGAAGCTTTCTTT
CDR3: CASSLDQGIGEAFF
J: TRBJ1-1
D: .
V: TRBV7-9
size: .

DNA: TGTGCCAGCAGCAAAGGGGCGTGGGAGCTGTTTTTT
CDR3: CASSKGAWELFF
J: TRBJ2-2
D: .
V: TRBV3-1/TRBV3-2
size: .

DNA: TGTGCCAGCAGTTACAGGGGGCTTCAGCCCCAGCATTTT
CDR3: CASSYRGLQPQHF
J: TRBJ1-5
D: TRBD1
V: TRBV12-3/TRBV12-4
size: .

DNA: TGCAGTCCGGTTTCGAACACTGAAGCTTTCTTT
CDR3: CSPVSNTEAFF
J: TRBJ1-1
D: .
V: TRBV20-1
size: .

DNA: TGCGCCAGCAGGGAACAGACCCCCACTTACAATGAGCAGTTCTTC
CDR3: CASREQTPTYNEQFF
J: TRBJ2-1
D: .
V: TRBV5-1
size: .

DNA: TGTGCCAGCAGCTTTACGGGAGCGGGAGTGGACACCGGGGAGCTGTTTTTT
CDR3: CASSFTGAGVDTGELFF
J: TRBJ2-2
D: TRBD2
V: TRBV11-3
size: .

DNA: TGTGCCAGCAGCGTAGCTGCACTCCCAGGGTACTATGGCTACACCTTC
CDR3: CASSVAALPGYYGYTF
J: TRBJ1-2
D: .
V: TRBV9
size: .

DNA: TGTGCCAGCAGGCAAAGGAACGAAGAGACCCAGTACTTC
CDR3: CASRQRNEETQYF
J: TRBJ2-5
D: .
V: TRBV12-3/TRBV12-4
size: .